This TCR beta chain was sequenced for a study of CD8+CD57+ T cells in acquired aplastic anemia. Overall study: Sorted CD4+ and CD8+ cells gave an average of roughly 3.2 ug of DNA. Study-wide points: Overlap between patients and controls comprised some 31 CD8+ CDR3 sequences.

Patients sequenced had flow cytometry evidence of CD8+CD57+ cell expansion. The enrolled patients all had severe acquired aplastic anemia. Genomic DNA constituted the template upon which TCR beta VDJ and CDR3 profiling was performed. TCRdb re-called the reads through MiXCR, storing one row per CDR3 protein. The repertoire consists of roughly 250,000 distinct CDR3 sequences, with roughly 82% occurring once and the leading ten covering 35% to 50%. Details on this clonotype: Its antigen is not known. Relative to the germline gene, one junction end is altered; a read error may explain this.

Sequencing was carried out using sorted CD4+, CD8+, or CD8+CD57+ T cells (not recorded which) from PBMCs. The receptor was derived from a human donor with aplastic anemia.

Written as DNA, the CDR3 is TGTGCCAGCGGGATAGGGGGAGGAAACCTGTTTTTTGATTTT. Translated: CASGIGGGNLFFDF. The chain is built from TRBV9 and TRBJ2-3; D may be TRBD1 or TRBD2 (6 bases each). Germline-derived CDR1 and CDR2 are SGDLS and YYNGEE. The CDR3 has 14 residues.